This T cell receptor beta chain was profiled in a study of lung T cells in sarcoidosis with Löfgren's syndrome. For the study at large: Löfgren's syndrome patients were the main repertoire analysis focus.

Germline assignment: CDR1 SGHTA and CDR2 FQGNSA. CDR3 length equals 16 residues. TCRdb re-analysed the reads in MiXCR, keeping a single row per CDR3 protein. The sample contains about 19,000 distinct CDR3 sequences, about a fifth of which appear only once. Study findings and constraints: Multiple Löfgren's syndrome patients reportedly shared TRAV12-1 and TRBV2 CDR3 motifs. The most expanded V genes in Löfgren's patients were reportedly TRAV12-1 and TRBV2. These T cells were suggested, not shown, to recognize a putative antigen.

A word on this clonotype: Its antigen is undetermined. A much larger clone sits a single nucleotide away, making a read error possible.

This chain joins TRBV7-2 and TRBJ2-3; 10 bases fit TRBD2. Sequencing was carried out using CD4+ T cells from PBMCs. This sequence was found in a human donor with sarcoidosis (Löfgren's syndrome or another form), or a control subject (not recorded which). The CDR3: CAGSSSSGGVTDTQYF. The CDR3 nucleotides are TGTGCCGGCAGCTCGTCTAGCGGGGGAGTCACAGATACGCAGTATTTT. The full variable domain, completed using reference TRBV7-2 and TRBJ2-3, is GAGVSQSPSNKVTEKGKDVELRCDPISGHTALYWYRQSLGQGLEFLIYFQGNSAPDKSGLPSDRFSAERTGGSVSTLTIQRTQQEDSAVYLCAGSSSSGGVTDTQYFGPGTRLTVL.